This TCR beta chain came from a study of T cells in Graves' hyperthyroidism and ophthalmopathy. As for this clonotype: Its specificity is unknown.

The TCR beta CDR3 regions underwent amplification using RNA transcripts as the source. The TCR CDR3 first-round RT-PCR relied on the HTBI primer set. One entry per CDR3 protein, called by TCRdb with MiXCR from the multiplex PCR reads. The table has about 480,000 distinct CDR3 sequences, less than 25% seen once. General study findings and limits: Clonotypes that were expanded in thyroid above 0.001 mostly appeared in blood too.

The germline V and J ends were trimmed by 3 bases and 1 base, with 6 bases remaining between them. The CDR3 covers 14 residues. The chain joins TRBV12-3 or TRBV12-4 to TRBJ2-2; D call uncertain. This TCR was recovered from a woman younger than 45 with Graves' ophthalmopathy. Sample: blood. CDR3 in DNA: TGTGCCAGCAGTTTCAGCCGGAACACCGGGGAGCTGTTTTTT. This translates into CASSFSRNTGELFF.